The 25 T cell receptor beta chains below all came from one sample that was sequenced in a study of cytomegalovirus exposure and HLA in healthy donors. 60 Vbeta and 13 Jbeta primers were used in PCR. Using immunoSEQ multiplex PCR, the repertoire was profiled, and TCRdb retains in-frame clones only, with some absent. Among about 120,000 clones listed, approximately 78% were seen once. Sample: PBMCs. The origin of the receptors is a woman aged 30 to 39 in good health and CMV-seropositive.

This clone was detected ten times or more. The CDR3 nucleotides are TGCAGCGCGGACAGGGGGAACACTGAAGCTTTCTTT. Amino acids: CSADRGNTEAFF. The V gene is TRBV29-1, the J gene TRBJ1-1; 9 bases align to TRBD1. This CDR3 contains 12 residues. Germline CDR1 SQVTM, CDR2 ANQGSEA. Unmatched junction bases numbered 1, after V lost 7 bases and J lost 1 base.

This chain joins TRBV19 and TRBJ1-2; 8 positions match TRBD1. CDR3 length: 15 residues. Trimming took 8 bases from V and 7 from J; bases not matched to a gene: 15. The V gene's germline CDR1 is LNHDA and CDR2 SQIVND (reference sequence). The CDR3 region is CASGNRDRKIRGYTF. The CDR3 DNA sequence: TGTGCCAGTGGAAACCGGGACAGGAAAATCCGTGGCTACACCTTC.

The CDR3 is CASSGRQVSFSYEQYF. The CDR3, as DNA: TGTGCCAGCAGCGGACGACAGGTATCCTTCTCCTACGAGCAGTACTTC. The V call is TRBV5-6, the J call TRBJ2-7; a weak D match, TRBD1 (6 bases). Trimming left V 4 bases short and J 0 bases short, with 17 bases between. The CDR3 spans 16 residues. Per the germline V gene, CDR1 is SGHDT and CDR2 is YYEEEE.

The CDR3 nucleotides are TGCGCCAGCAGCCAATCAGGGTTCGGCTACGAGCAGTACTTC. It yields the protein CASSQSGFGYEQYF. V gene TRBV5-1 combines with J gene TRBJ2-7, with D possibly being TRBD1 (5 bases). Germline CDR1 and CDR2: SGHRS and YFSETQ. Trimming removed 4 bases at V and 3 bases at J, with 14 bases between. This CDR3 comprises 14 residues.

The chain has TRBV5-5 and TRBJ1-1, with a possible D match to TRBD1 (6 bases). The CDR3 totals 16 residues. Germline assignment: CDR1 SGHKS and CDR2 YYEKEE (reference sequence). The ends were cut back, 0 bases at V and 0 bases at J, with 12 bases in the middle. CDR3 DNA sequence: TGTGCCAGCAGCTTGGAAAGCAGGGGACTGAACACTGAAGCTTTCTTT. Translating it yields CASSLESRGLNTEAFF.

On this clone itself: Distinct nucleotide sequences in the sample also encode this CDR3. The rearrangement links TRBV2 to TRBJ1-2; 8 nucleotides align to TRBD1. Germline V gene lookup returns CDR1 SNHLY and CDR2 FYNNEI. The CDR3 consists of 15 residues. J lost 1 base, V lost 9 bases, and 10 bases had no gene match. The CDR3 reads CASSMSDRGNYGYTF. CDR3 DNA sequence: TGTGCCAGTAGTATGAGTGACAGGGGTAACTATGGCTACACCTTC.

The rearrangement links TRBV4-2 to TRBJ2-2, with D maybe TRBD2 (5 bases). The CDR3 extends over 18 amino acids. The V gene lost 0 bases and the J gene lost 0 bases, with 14 bases spanning the gap. The germline gives CDR1 LGHNA, CDR2 YNFKEQ. The CDR3 region is CASSQEPDGSTNTGELFF. The CDR3, as DNA: TGTGCCAGCAGCCAAGAACCCGATGGGAGCACGAACACCGGGGAGCTGTTTTTT.

The rearrangement uses TRBV5-1 and TRBJ2-3; 10 bases align to TRBD1. The junction had 6 bases not matched to a gene; V was cut back by 4 bases and J by 4 bases. There are 15 residues in the CDR3. Looked up from germline, CDR1 is SGHRS and CDR2 is YFSETQ. In nucleotides, the CDR3 is TGCGCCAGCAGCGGGGGACAGGGGAAGGCAGATACGCAGTATTTT. Encoded protein: CASSGGQGKADTQYF.

The V call is TRBV18, the J call TRBJ2-4; weak D call: TRBD1 (7 bases). The CDR3 is 15 amino acids. The germline V and J ends were trimmed by 3 bases and 0 bases, with 9 bases remaining between them. CDR1 and CDR2 from the germline V gene are KGHSH and LQKENI. CDR3 sequence reads: CASSPEGAAKNIQYF. The CDR3, as DNA: TGTGCCAGCTCACCGGAGGGGGCAGCCAAAAACATTCAGTACTTC.

The V call is TRBV5-6, the J call TRBJ2-7, with unresolved D. Germline V gives CDR1 SGHDT, CDR2 YYEEEE. V lost 1 base and J 1 base, leaving 9 bases between the germline ends. This CDR3 contains 14 residues. CDR3 in amino acids: CASSLLLRSYEQYF. The CDR3 nucleotides read TGTGCCAGCAGCTTGCTTCTCAGGTCCTACGAGCAGTACTTC.

The V and J genes are TRBV5-4 and TRBJ2-3; no reliable D call. The CDR3 length is 13 residues. Germline-derived CDR1 and CDR2 are SGHNT and YYREEE (reference sequence). V was trimmed by 0 bases and J by 6 bases, leaving 8 bases between them. CDR3 nucleotides: TGTGCCAGCAGCTTGGACCTATCGGATACGCAGTATTTT. Its protein is CASSLDLSDTQYF. The full variable domain, rest sourced from reference TRBV5-4 and TRBJ2-3, is ETGVTQSPTHLIKTRGQQVTLRCSSQSGHNTVSWYQQALGQGPQFIFQYYREEENGRGNFPPRFSGLQFPNYSSELNVNALELDDSALYLCASSLDLSDTQYFGPGTRLTVL.

This sequence joins TRBV19 and TRBJ1-1; D unclear. Germline loops: CDR1 LNHDA, CDR2 SQIVND (reference sequence). The ends were cut back, 7 bases at V and 5 bases at J, with 23 bases in the middle. The CDR3 has 16 amino acids. CDR3 protein: CASTEASTIAVTEAFF. CDR3 nucleotide sequence: TGTGCCAGTACCGAAGCCTCTACGATCGCTGTAACTGAAGCTTTCTTT.

The V call is TRBV4-1, the J call TRBJ2-2, with TRBD2 matching over 10 bases. The CDR3 spans 21 residues. Per germline, CDR1 MGHRA and CDR2 YSYEKL. After removal of 3 bases from V and 0 bases from J, the junction contained 16 bases not matched to a gene. The CDR3 bases are TGCGCCAGCAGCCAGCGAGAGGTCACTAGCGGGGCACCTACGAACACCGGGGAGCTGTTTTTT. Translation: CASSQREVTSGAPTNTGELFF.

The V call is TRBV27, the J call TRBJ2-7, with D perhaps matching TRBD2 (6 bases). CDR1 is MNHEY and CDR2 is SMNVEV in the germline V gene (reference sequence). Between the trimmed V and J ends, which lost 3 bases and 3 bases, there was a span of 9 bases. This CDR3 has 13 residues. For the CDR3, the DNA is TGTGCCAGCAGTTTTGGCGGGGTCTACGAGCAGTACTTC. Its translation: CASSFGGVYEQYF.

The V gene is TRBV28, the J gene TRBJ1-4, with unresolved D. Germline V gives CDR1 MDHEN, CDR2 SYDVKM. Deletions cut 2 bases from V and 7 bases from J, with 11 bases between. This CDR3 contains 14 residues. The CDR3 loop reads CASSLPRTGEKLFF. CDR3 DNA sequence: TGTGCCAGCAGTTTACCGAGAACCGGTGAAAAACTGTTTTTT.

This clone was seen only once. The chain links TRBV4-3 to TRBJ2-7; 8 nucleotides match TRBD1. From germline, CDR1 is LGHNA and CDR2 YSLEER. Trimming took 3 bases from V and 7 from J; bases not matched to a gene: 11. The CDR3 is 15 amino acids. The CDR3 reads CASSQYRQGNEEQYF. The CDR3 DNA reads as TGCGCCAGCAGCCAGTATCGACAGGGGAATGAAGAGCAGTACTTC.

The chain links TRBV18 to TRBJ2-5, with D maybe TRBD2 (5 bases). Germline-derived CDR1 and CDR2 are KGHSH and LQKENI. Trimming pared 2 bases from V and 5 bases from J, leaving 9 bases between. The CDR3 consists of 13 residues. Here the CDR3 DNA reads TGTGCCAGCTCACCAGGGAGCGTTGAGACCCAGTACTTC. Translating gives CASSPGSVETQYF.

The chain has TRBV27 and TRBJ2-2, with 7 bases lining up with TRBD2. V was clipped by 6 bases and J by 2 bases; unmatched bases: 15. CDR3 size: 18 residues. Germline loops: CDR1 MNHEY, CDR2 SMNVEV (reference sequence). CDR3 in amino acids: CASSLGWGRAPNTGELFF. In nucleotides, the CDR3 is TGTGCCAGCAGCTTAGGGTGGGGGAGGGCGCCTAACACCGGGGAGCTGTTTTTT.

V usage is TRBV4-3 and J usage is TRBJ2-5, with 7 nucleotides matching TRBD2. The DNA end is a closer match to TRBJ2-7, so the J assignment may be wrong. Germline-derived CDR1 and CDR2 are LGHNA and YSLEER. This CDR3 has 15 amino acids. The CDR3 region has the DNA TGCGCCAGCAGCCAAGAGGGAGGGCGTGGGAACGAGCAGTACTTC. Translation: CASSQEGGRGNEQYF.

V and J are TRBV5-4 and TRBJ1-4; D perhaps matches TRBD1 (6 bases). Germline V lookup: CDR1 SGHNT, CDR2 YYREEE (reference sequence). Trimming stripped 4 bases from V and 6 bases from J, with 13 bases between. The CDR3 totals 14 residues. The CDR3 nucleotides read TGTGCCAGCAGCCAGCAGAAGGGGGATGAAAAACTGTTTTTT. Protein: CASSQQKGDEKLFF.

The V gene is TRBV11-2, the J gene TRBJ2-1; D gene uncertain. The CDR3 is 14 residues long. The V gene's germline CDR1 is SGHAT and CDR2 FQNNGV. Trimming stripped 4 bases from V and 5 bases from J, with 12 bases between. Here the CDR3 reads CASSSDGRNNEQFF. The DNA for the CDR3 is TGTGCCAGCAGCTCCGATGGTAGAAACAATGAGCAGTTCTTC.

The chain couples TRBV6-1 to TRBJ1-2; D gene ambiguous. From germline, CDR1 is MNHNS and CDR2 SASEGT. Trimming stripped 2 bases from V and 5 bases from J, with 6 bases between. There are 12 residues in the CDR3. DNA for the CDR3: TGTGCCAGCAGTGAAAGGAGGTATGGCTACACCTTC. Translation gives CASSERRYGYTF.

This clone was found once. At one end the junction does not follow the germline gene, possibly because of a read error. The V gene is TRBV5-5, the J gene TRBJ2-2, with 7 bases aligning to TRBD2. Per the germline V gene, CDR1 is SGHKS and CDR2 is YYEKEE (reference sequence). This CDR3 contains 14 residues. CDR3 residues: CASTLGRGSGELFF. CDR3 coding DNA: TGTGCCAGCACCTTGGGGAGGGGCTCCGGGGAGCTGTTTTTT.

The chain links TRBV5-1 to TRBJ2-3; possibly TRBD2 for D (5 bases). The CDR3 is 14 residues long. Per the germline V gene, CDR1 is SGHRS and CDR2 is YFSETQ. Trimming shortened V by 2 bases and J by 5 bases, and 12 bases separated the two germline ends. Here the CDR3 reads CASSFFGELDTQYF. As DNA, the CDR3 is TGCGCCAGCAGCTTTTTCGGGGAGCTAGATACGCAGTATTTT.

The chain employs TRBV6-5 and TRBJ1-3; no reliable D call. Deletions cut 3 bases from V and 0 bases from J, with 6 bases between. Germline CDR1 and CDR2: MNHEY and SVGAGI. This CDR3 has 14 amino acids. The CDR3 reads CASSYGDSGNTIYF. The CDR3 region has the DNA TGTGCCAGCAGTTATGGAGACTCTGGAAACACCATATATTTT.